The 30 T cell receptor beta chains below come from one sample, sequenced in a study of cytomegalovirus exposure and HLA in healthy donors (TCRdb year 2017). The library was made by the immunoSEQ multiplex PCR assay. The multiplex PCR relied on a mix of 60 forward primers for TCR Vbeta segments and 13 reverse primers for TCR Jbeta segments. This immuneACCESS table, as held by TCRdb, lists in-frame sequences with V and J called but not all clones. Of the missing ones, under half trace to an unresolved V gene in checked studies; the others have no known cause. The sample has roughly 110,000 clones on record, 74% of them singletons. The ten largest clones capture around 2% of the sample. The material sequenced was PBMCs. These receptors were collected from a human donor in good health.

The chain combines TRBV5-1 with TRBJ2-1, with 7 bases fitting TRBD2. Losses at the gene ends were 0 bases for V and 11 bases for J; bases not matched to a gene: 8. The CDR3 spans 14 residues. CDR1 is SGHRS and CDR2 is YFSETQ in the germline V gene. CDR3 in DNA: TGCGCCAGCAGCTTGGGGACTAGTAGGACCCAGCAGTTCTTC. Encoded protein: CASSLGTSRTQQFF.

The chain links TRBV18 to TRBJ1-4; maybe TRBD1 (6 bases). Germline V gene data show CDR1 as KGHSH and CDR2 as LQKENI. V lost 2 bases and J 5 bases, leaving 6 bases between the germline ends. This CDR3 comprises 13 residues. This chain's CDR3 is CASSPGQNEKLFF. The CDR3 DNA sequence: TGTGCCAGCTCACCAGGACAGAATGAAAAACTGTTTTTT.

The chain is built from TRBV19 and TRBJ1-5; 7 bases line up with TRBD1. The CDR3 spans 15 residues. The germline V gene has CDR1 LNHDA and CDR2 SQIVND (reference sequence). The V and J ends lost 9 bases and 3 bases, in that order; junction bases with no gene match: 11. The CDR3 here is CASRRGGQHNQPQHF. The CDR3 DNA sequence: TGTGCCAGCAGGAGAGGGGGACAGCACAATCAGCCCCAGCATTTT.

This clone was observed at least ten times. This chain connects TRBV7-2 to TRBJ1-1; D call uncertain. CDR3 length: 13 amino acids. Germline V lookup: CDR1 SGHTA, CDR2 FQGNSA. Trimming took off 1 base at V and 4 bases at J, with 7 bases between the two ends. The CDR3 sequence: CASSLVASTEAFF. The DNA for the CDR3 is TGTGCCAGCAGCTTAGTAGCAAGCACTGAAGCTTTCTTT.

CDR3 DNA: TGTGCCAGCTCACCAAATCGAGTCGGGACAGGGGGCCTCTACGAGCAGTACTTC. Amino acids: CASSPNRVGTGGLYEQYF. This chain connects TRBV18 to TRBJ2-7, with TRBD1 identical over 12 bases. V shed 2 bases and J 3 bases; nucleotides not matched to a gene: 11. CDR1 and CDR2 (germline): KGHSH, LQKENI. The CDR3 sequence is 18 residues long.

This clone has only a few counts. The rearrangement links TRBV6-6 to TRBJ1-2; D unclear. Germline loops: CDR1 MNHNY, CDR2 SVGAGI (reference sequence). The V end lost 2 bases, the J end lost 1 base, and 8 bases lay between the germline ends. CDR3 length: 14 residues. The CDR3 nucleotides are TGTGCCAGCAGTTACGGTACAGATAACTATGGCTACACCTTC. This sequence encodes CASSYGTDNYGYTF.

This clone showed up just a few times. The gene calls are TRBV19 and TRBJ2-2; possible D gene TRBD1, 6 bases. The CDR3 sequence is 16 residues long. CDR1 is LNHDA, CDR2 SQIVND, per germline (reference sequence). Between the trimmed V and J ends, which lost 5 bases and 6 bases, there was a span of 19 bases. This chain's CDR3 is CASSAKNPQGPGELFF. CDR3 nucleotides: TGTGCCAGTAGTGCGAAAAATCCCCAGGGGCCCGGGGAGCTGTTTTTT.

The chain has TRBV9 and TRBJ2-1; 8 bases align to TRBD2. CDR3 length equals 14 residues. CDR1 and CDR2 from the germline V gene are SGDLS and YYNGEE. Trimming cost V 4 bases and J 7 bases; bases outside gene matches: 7. Written as DNA, the CDR3 is TGTGCCAGCAGCACCCTAGGGACTAGAAATGAGCAGTTCTTC. Translation gives CASSTLGTRNEQFF. The full variable domain, with the rest looked up from reference TRBV9 and TRBJ2-1, is DSGVTQTPKHLITATGQRVTLRCSPRSGDLSVYWYQQSLDQGLQFLIQYYNGEERAKGNILERFSAQQFPDLHSELNLSSLELGDSALYFCASSTLGTRNEQFFGPGTRLTVL.

This clone came up a few times. The chain recombines TRBV28 with TRBJ2-1, with D uncertain. Trimming shortened V by 4 bases and J by 10 bases, and 20 bases separated the two germline ends. This CDR3 has 15 amino acids. The germline CDR1 and CDR2 sequences are MDHEN and SYDVKM. The CDR3 DNA reads TGTGCCAGCAGTTCCACCCCTCACCAAGCGAGCGAGCAGTTCTTC. This sequence encodes CASSSTPHQASEQFF. Combining the CDR3 with reference TRBV28 and TRBJ2-1 gives the whole variable domain DVKVTQSSRYLVKRTGEKVFLECVQDMDHENMFWYRQDPGLGLRLIYFSYDVKMKEKGDIPEGYSVSREKKERFSLILESASTNQTSMYLCASSSTPHQASEQFFGPGTRLTVL.

This chain links TRBV2 with TRBJ1-4; TRBD1 matches 10 bases. Germline V gene data show CDR1 as SNHLY and CDR2 as FYNNEI. This CDR3 contains 16 residues. V shed 6 bases and J 2 bases; nucleotides not matched to a gene: 6. The CDR3 loop reads CASSRDRGNTNEKLFF. The CDR3, as DNA: TGTGCCAGCAGCCGGGACAGGGGAAACACTAATGAAAAACTGTTTTTT.

This chain's CDR3 is CASSVNVSPGYEQYF. The DNA for the CDR3 is TGTGCCAGCAGCGTAAACGTCTCCCCGGGATACGAGCAGTACTTC. This chain links TRBV9 with TRBJ2-7; possibly TRBD2 for D (5 bases). Trimming took off 1 base at V and 4 bases at J, with 15 bases between the two ends. Germline-derived CDR1 and CDR2 are SGDLS and YYNGEE. The CDR3 has 15 amino acids.

The chain is built from TRBV15 and TRBJ2-4; 10 bases fit TRBD2. The CDR3 runs 16 residues. In germline, CDR1 is LNHNV, CDR2 YYDKDF (reference sequence). Losses at the gene ends were 1 base for V and 4 bases for J; bases not matched to a gene: 4. The DNA for the CDR3 is TGTGCCACCAGCAGAGGAAATAGCGGGGGGAAAAACATTCAGTACTTC. Protein product: CATSRGNSGGKNIQYF.

Written as DNA, the CDR3 is TGTGCCAGCAGCCGGGACAAAGGCTACGAGCAGTACTTC. This encodes CASSRDKGYEQYF. The chain links TRBV2 to TRBJ2-7, with a tentative D call TRBD1 (6 bases). V was cut by 6 bases and J by 3 bases, with 12 bases left in between. Germline V gene sequence: CDR1 SNHLY, CDR2 FYNNEI. The CDR3 has 13 amino acids.

This sequence joins TRBV5-4 and TRBJ1-4; D is uncertain. Germline CDR1 SGHNT, CDR2 YYREEE (reference sequence). This CDR3 is built from 14 residues. Trimming left V 1 base short and J 8 bases short, with 12 bases between. The CDR3 spells CASSLYGVSEKLFF. The CDR3 coding sequence is TGTGCCAGCAGCTTGTACGGGGTGAGCGAAAAACTGTTTTTT.

This clone was detected a few times. DNA of the CDR3: TGTGCCAGCAGTGAACCGGGACAGGGTATAGGGACCTTCTATTCACCCCTCCACTTT. This sequence encodes CASSEPGQGIGTFYSPLHF. The V and J genes are TRBV6-1 and TRBJ1-6; 9 positions match TRBD1. Unmatched junction bases numbered 16, after V lost 2 bases and J lost 8 bases. Germline CDR1 and CDR2: MNHNS and SASEGT. CDR3 length: 19 residues.

CDR3 amino acids: CASSTRQGAPNYGYTF. The CDR3 region has the DNA TGTGCCAGCAGCACCCGACAGGGGGCGCCGAACTATGGCTACACCTTC. The chain uses TRBV28 and TRBJ1-2, with 10 bases fitting TRBD1. CDR3 size: 16 residues. V gave up 6 bases and J gave up 2 bases; unmatched junction bases: 9. Germline V gene sequence: CDR1 MDHEN, CDR2 SYDVKM.

V is TRBV4-2 and J is TRBJ2-2; TRBD1 might be the D (6 bases). Per germline, CDR1 LGHNA and CDR2 YNFKEQ. V was shortened by 0 bases and J by 12 bases, with 26 bases between the two germline ends. The CDR3 totals 18 residues. CDR3 region: CASSQDPRTVAPLQQLFF. The CDR3 DNA reads TGTGCCAGCAGCCAAGACCCCCGGACAGTCGCCCCTCTTCAACAGCTGTTTTTT.

In this sample, this clone turned up a few times. In DNA, the CDR3 is TGTGCCTGGAGTGTAGCCAGGGCTTATGGCTACACCTTC. Protein: CAWSVARAYGYTF. The chain recombines TRBV30 with TRBJ1-2; D is perhaps TRBD1 (5 bases). Trimming pared 0 bases from V and 5 bases from J, leaving 10 bases between. The germline gives CDR1 GTSNPN, CDR2 SVGIG (reference sequence). The CDR3 is made up of 13 amino acids.

This chain connects TRBV19 to TRBJ1-4; D is uncertain. Germline CDR1 LNHDA, CDR2 SQIVND (reference sequence). The CDR3 is 11 residues long. Trimming removed 8 bases from V and 3 bases from J, with 4 bases in between. The CDR3 loop reads CASGPNEKLFF. DNA for the CDR3: TGTGCCAGTGGCCCTAATGAAAAACTGTTTTTT.

V gene TRBV5-1 combines with J gene TRBJ2-3; perhaps TRBD1 as D (6 bases). CDR3 length: 15 residues. Germline V gives CDR1 SGHRS, CDR2 YFSETQ. Trimming took 3 bases from V and 5 from J, leaving 16 bases between them. Here the CDR3 DNA reads TGCGCCAGCAGCTCAGGGGACGGAGCGAGAGATACGCAGTATTTT. This encodes CASSSGDGARDTQYF.

V gene TRBV6-1 combines with J gene TRBJ1-5; TRBD1 is a possible D gene (5 bases). CDR3 length equals 14 residues. The V gene's germline CDR1 is MNHNS and CDR2 SASEGT. V was cut by 3 bases and J by 7 bases, with 13 bases left in between. Here the CDR3 reads CASSDRGVTQPQHF. CDR3 DNA: TGTGCCAGCAGTGATCGGGGGGTAACACAGCCCCAGCATTTT.

V is TRBV10-3 and J is TRBJ1-1; D is unclear. Germline V gives CDR1 ENHRY, CDR2 SYGVKD. CDR3 length: 13 amino acids. V was trimmed by 5 bases and J by 5 bases, leaving 12 bases between them. In DNA form, the CDR3 reads TGTGCCATCAGTTCGAAGGGAGAGACTGAAGCTTTCTTT. Protein product: CAISSKGETEAFF.

This clone was found a few times. The chain employs TRBV2 and TRBJ2-7, with a weak D call TRBD1 (5 bases). Germline assignment: CDR1 SNHLY and CDR2 FYNNEI. The CDR3 spans 10 residues. V was trimmed by 4 bases and J by 13 bases, leaving 11 bases between them. The CDR3 DNA reads TGTGCCAGCAGTGTTCGGACACCATACTTC. Translated, it gives CASSVRTPYF.

This clone was seen a few times. V and J are TRBV30 and TRBJ1-2, with D unresolved. Germline V gene sequence: CDR1 GTSNPN, CDR2 SVGIG (reference sequence). V was cut by 7 bases and J by 2 bases, with 14 bases left in between. The CDR3 has 13 residues. DNA of the CDR3: TGTGCCTCGATGATCCGAGGGAACTATGGCTACACCTTC. This codes for CASMIRGNYGYTF.

The rearrangement joins TRBV27 to TRBJ2-7, with a possible D match to TRBD1 (6 bases). The V and J ends lost 6 bases and 0 bases respectively, with 12 bases between them. The length of the CDR3 is 14 residues. Germline V gene data show CDR1 as MNHEY and CDR2 as SMNVEV (reference sequence). The CDR3 nucleotides read TGTGCCAGCAGCTCAGGGGATAGCTCCTACGAGCAGTACTTC. It translates to CASSSGDSSYEQYF.

The rearrangement joins TRBV11-2 to TRBJ2-5, with TRBD1 matching 7 bases. The J call may not be correct, given that the DNA end is closer to TRBJ2-7. The CDR3 length is 16 residues. From germline, CDR1 is SGHAT and CDR2 FQNNGV. DNA for the CDR3: TGTGCCAGCAGCTCCCCTGACACGGGACAGTACTACGAGCAGTACTTC. Translating it yields CASSSPDTGQYYEQYF.

V gene TRBV30 combines with J gene TRBJ2-5; maybe TRBD2 (7 bases). The CDR3 sequence is 11 residues long. V dropped 1 base and J dropped 11 bases, with 11 bases sitting between them. The germline CDR1 and CDR2 sequences are GTSNPN and SVGIG (reference sequence). The CDR3 nucleotides read TGTGCCTGGAGTGAGCGGGACACTCAGTACTTC. This sequence encodes CAWSERDTQYF. The full variable domain, in which reference TRBV30 and TRBJ2-5 provide the parts outside the CDR3, is SQTIHQWPATLVQPVGSPLSLECTVEGTSNPNLYWYRQAAGRGLQLLFYSVGIGQISSEVPQNLSASRPQDRQFILSSKKLLLSDSGFYLCAWSERDTQYFGPGTRLLVL.

A remark on this clone: Relative to the germline gene, one junction end is altered; a read error may explain this. The J gene is TRBJ2-1, the V gene TRBV27; D uncertain. Germline loops: CDR1 MNHEY, CDR2 SMNVEV (reference sequence). The CDR3 totals 13 residues. Here the CDR3 reads CAGSLSSYNEQFF. CDR3 DNA: TGTGCCGGCAGTCTTAGCTCCTACAATGAGCAGTTCTTC.

V is TRBV18 and J is TRBJ1-5; 7 bases are a match to TRBD1. This CDR3 region has 15 residues. CDR1 is KGHSH, CDR2 LQKENI, per germline. J gave up 0 bases and V 4 bases, and 3 bases lay outside the gene matches. The CDR3, as DNA: TGTGCCAGCTCACTCCGGGACAGTAGCAATCAGCCCCAGCATTTT. Protein: CASSLRDSSNQPQHF.

The chain uses TRBV19 and TRBJ2-1; TRBD1 aligns across 12 bases. CDR3 length: 16 amino acids. Germline loops: CDR1 LNHDA, CDR2 SQIVND (reference sequence). V lost 3 bases and J lost 7; bases outside the gene matches: 7. CDR3 sequence: CASSIRRGQGANEQFF. CDR3 sequence (DNA): TGTGCCAGTAGTATTAGGAGGGGACAGGGGGCGAATGAGCAGTTCTTC.